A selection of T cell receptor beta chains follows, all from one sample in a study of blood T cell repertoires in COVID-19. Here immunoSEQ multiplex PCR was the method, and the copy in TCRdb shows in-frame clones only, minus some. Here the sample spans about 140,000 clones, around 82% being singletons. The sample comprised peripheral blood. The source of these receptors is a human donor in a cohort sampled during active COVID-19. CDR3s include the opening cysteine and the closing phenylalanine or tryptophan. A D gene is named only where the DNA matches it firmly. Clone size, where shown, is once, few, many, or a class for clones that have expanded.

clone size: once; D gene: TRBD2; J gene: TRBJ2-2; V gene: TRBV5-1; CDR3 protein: CASSLIASGANTGELFF; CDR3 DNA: TGCGCCAGCAGCTTGATAGCCAGCGGGGCGAACACCGGGGAGCTGTTTTTT
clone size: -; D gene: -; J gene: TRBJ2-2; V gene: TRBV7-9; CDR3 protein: CASSDGQLNTGELFF; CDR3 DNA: TGTGCCAGCAGCGATGGACAATTGAACACCGGGGAGCTGTTTTTT
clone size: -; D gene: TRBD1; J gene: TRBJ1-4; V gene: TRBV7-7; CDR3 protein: CASSPGTVATNEKLFF; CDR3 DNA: TGTGCTAGCAGCCCGGGGACAGTCGCAACTAATGAAAAACTGTTTTTT
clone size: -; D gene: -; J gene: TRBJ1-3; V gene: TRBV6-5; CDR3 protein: CASSPPGSSGNTIYF; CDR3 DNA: TGTGCCAGCAGCCCCCCGGGAAGCTCTGGAAACACCATATATTTT
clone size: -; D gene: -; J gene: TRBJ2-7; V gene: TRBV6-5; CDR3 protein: CASKGSLSYEQYF; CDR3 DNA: TGTGCCAGCAAGGGGTCCCTCTCCTACGAGCAGTACTTC
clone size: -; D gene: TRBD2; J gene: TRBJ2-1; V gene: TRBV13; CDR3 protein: CARSLDGGGGPKFF; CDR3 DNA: TGTGCCCGCAGCTTAGACGGCGGGGGGGGCCCAAAGTTCTTC
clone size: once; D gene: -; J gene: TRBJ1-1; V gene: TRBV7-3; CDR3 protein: CASSLRPGVSTEAFF; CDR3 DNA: TGTGCCAGCAGCTTAAGGCCAGGGGTGAGCACTGAAGCTTTCTTT
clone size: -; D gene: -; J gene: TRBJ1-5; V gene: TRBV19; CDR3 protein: CASSILSSNQPQHF; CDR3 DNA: TGTGCCAGTAGTATTCTGTCTAGCAATCAGCCCCAGCATTTT
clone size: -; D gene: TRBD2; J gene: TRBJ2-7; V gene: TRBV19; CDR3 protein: CASALAGAYEQYF; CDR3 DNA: TGTGCCAGCGCCCTAGCGGGAGCCTACGAGCAGTACTTC
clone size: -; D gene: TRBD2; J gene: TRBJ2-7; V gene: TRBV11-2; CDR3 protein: CASSEPGLAGSYEQYF; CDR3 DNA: TGTGCCAGCAGCGAACCGGGACTAGCGGGGTCCTACGAGCAGTACTTC
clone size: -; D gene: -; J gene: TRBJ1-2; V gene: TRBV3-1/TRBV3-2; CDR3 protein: CASSQVKQSGGYTF; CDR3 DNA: TGTGCCAGCAGCCAAGTAAAACAGAGCGGTGGCTACACCTTC
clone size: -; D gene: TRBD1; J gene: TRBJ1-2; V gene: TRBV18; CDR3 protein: CASSPGQDLYGYTF; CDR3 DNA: TGTGCCAGCTCGCCGGGACAGGACCTCTATGGCTACACCTTC
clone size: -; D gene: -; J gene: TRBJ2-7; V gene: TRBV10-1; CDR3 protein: CASGRSSYEQYF; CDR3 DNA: TGCGCCAGCGGGAGGAGCTCCTACGAGCAGTACTTC
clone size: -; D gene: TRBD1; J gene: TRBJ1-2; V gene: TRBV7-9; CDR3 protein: CASTLGQGDNYGYTF; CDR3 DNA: TGTGCCAGCACCTTAGGACAGGGTGACAACTATGGCTACACCTTC